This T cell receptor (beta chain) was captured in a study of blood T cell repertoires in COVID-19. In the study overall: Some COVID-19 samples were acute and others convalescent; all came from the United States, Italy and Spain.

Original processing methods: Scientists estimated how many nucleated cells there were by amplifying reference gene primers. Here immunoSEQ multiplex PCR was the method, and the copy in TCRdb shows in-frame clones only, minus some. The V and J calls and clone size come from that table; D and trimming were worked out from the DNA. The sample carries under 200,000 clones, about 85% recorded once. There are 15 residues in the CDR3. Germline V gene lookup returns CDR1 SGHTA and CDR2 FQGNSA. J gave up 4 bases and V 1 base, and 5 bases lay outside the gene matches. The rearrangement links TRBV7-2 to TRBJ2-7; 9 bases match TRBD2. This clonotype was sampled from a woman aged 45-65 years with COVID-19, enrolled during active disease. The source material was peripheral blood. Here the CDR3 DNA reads TGTGCCAGCAGCTTAGGCGCGGGGGGGCCGTACGAGCAGTACTTC. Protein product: CASSLGAGGPYEQYF.